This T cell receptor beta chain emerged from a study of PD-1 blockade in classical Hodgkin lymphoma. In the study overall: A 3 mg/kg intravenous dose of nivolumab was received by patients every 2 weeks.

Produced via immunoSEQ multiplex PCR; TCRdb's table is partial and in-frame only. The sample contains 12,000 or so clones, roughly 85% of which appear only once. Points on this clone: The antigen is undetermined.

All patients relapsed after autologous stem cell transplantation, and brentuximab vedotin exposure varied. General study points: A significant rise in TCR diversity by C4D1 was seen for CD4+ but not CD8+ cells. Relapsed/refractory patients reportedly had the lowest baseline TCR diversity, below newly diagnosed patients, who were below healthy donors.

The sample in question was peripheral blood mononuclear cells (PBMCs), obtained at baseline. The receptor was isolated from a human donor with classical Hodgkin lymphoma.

The CDR3 coding sequence is TGTGCCAGTAGTATATCGGGCAGAACCTTAGCCAAAAACATTCAGTACTTC. It yields the protein CASSISGRTLAKNIQYF. The chain recombines TRBV19 with TRBJ2-4; no reliable D call. This CDR3 spans 17 amino acids. The germline V gene encodes CDR1 LNHDA and CDR2 SQIVND (reference sequence). V lost 2 bases to trimming and J lost 0 bases, with 14 bases between them.